These T cell receptor beta chains were read from a single sample in a study of Graves' ophthalmopathy and Graves' hyperthyroidism. Each CDR3 protein gets one entry after TCRdb re-called the multiplex PCR reads with MiXCR. This repertoire shows a few hundred thousand distinct CDR3 sequences, 35% to 45% found once; its top ten account for about 4%. Input material: peripheral blood or thyroid tissue (not recorded which). The receptor set was obtained from an adult man with Graves' hyperthyroidism. The CDR3 runs from the conserved cysteine through the conserved F or W. The order of the fields is V gene, J gene, D gene, clone size, CDR3 DNA, CDR3 protein. D genes are given only for firm matches. Clone size, where shown, is once, few, many, or a class for clones that have expanded.

v_call: TRBV7-2
j_call: TRBJ2-2
d_call: -
clone_size: -
cdr3_nt: TGTGCCAGCAGCTATCATCGCACGGGTTGGAACACCGGGGAGCTGTTTTTT
cdr3_aa: CASSYHRTGWNTGELFF

v_call: TRBV5-1
j_call: TRBJ1-1
d_call: -
clone_size: few
cdr3_nt: TGCGCCAGCAGCTCCCCGTCTAGGGGATTGAACACTGAAGCTTTCTTT
cdr3_aa: CASSSPSRGLNTEAFF

v_call: TRBV4-1
j_call: TRBJ2-5
d_call: -
clone_size: few
cdr3_nt: TGCGCCAGCAGCCAGGGACCTCAAGAGACCCAGTACTTC
cdr3_aa: CASSQGPQETQYF

v_call: TRBV4-2
j_call: TRBJ2-3
d_call: -
clone_size: -
cdr3_nt: TGTGCCAGCAGCTTCTTTACAGCGGATACGCAGTATTTT
cdr3_aa: CASSFFTADTQYF

v_call: TRBV5-1
j_call: TRBJ1-3
d_call: -
clone_size: -
cdr3_nt: TGCGCCAGCAGCTTGGGCGGGGGACGGAGAAACACCATATATTTT
cdr3_aa: CASSLGGGRRNTIYF

v_call: TRBV7-9
j_call: TRBJ1-2
d_call: -
clone_size: -
cdr3_nt: TGTGCCAGCAGCTTAGATCCACGGGGACGCAACTATGGCTACACCTTC
cdr3_aa: CASSLDPRGRNYGYTF

v_call: TRBV6-5
j_call: TRBJ1-3
d_call: -
clone_size: once
cdr3_nt: TGTGCCAGCAGTTATAGCGGACAGCTCTCTGGAAACACCTTATATTTT
cdr3_aa: CASSYSGQLSGNTLYF

v_call: TRBV10-3
j_call: TRBJ1-5
d_call: -
clone_size: -
cdr3_nt: TGTGCCATCAGTGAGTCGGCGGGAGGGGATCAGCCCCAGCATTTT
cdr3_aa: CAISESAGGDQPQHF

v_call: TRBV13
j_call: TRBJ2-7
d_call: TRBD1
clone_size: many
cdr3_nt: TGTGCCAGCAGCGGAGGGACAGGGGCTGGCTACGAGCAGTACTTC
cdr3_aa: CASSGGTGAGYEQYF

v_call: TRBV7-2
j_call: TRBJ2-5
d_call: -
clone_size: -
cdr3_nt: TGTGCCAGCAGCGTAGACGGGGCCCCCGAGACCCAGTACTTC
cdr3_aa: CASSVDGAPETQYF

v_call: TRBV7-3
j_call: TRBJ2-5
d_call: -
clone_size: many
cdr3_nt: TGTGCCAGCGCCAATCTGGGAGAGACCCAGTACTTC
cdr3_aa: CASANLGETQYF

v_call: TRBV12-3/TRBV12-4
j_call: TRBJ1-6
d_call: -
clone_size: -
cdr3_nt: TGCGCCAGCAATCGGGCGGAGAATTCACCCCTCCACTTT
cdr3_aa: CASNRAENSPLHF

v_call: TRBV30
j_call: TRBJ1-1
d_call: -
clone_size: -
cdr3_nt: TGTGCCTGGAGTGGGCGGTGGAACACTGAAGCTTTCTTT
cdr3_aa: CAWSGRWNTEAFF

v_call: TRBV10-3
j_call: TRBJ1-2
d_call: -
clone_size: -
cdr3_nt: TGTGCCATCAGTGACGGTGGGGGAACGGAAGACTATGGCTACACCTTC
cdr3_aa: CAISDGGGTEDYGYTF

v_call: TRBV29-1
j_call: TRBJ1-1
d_call: TRBD1
clone_size: -
cdr3_nt: TGCAGCGTTGTCCGGGACAGGGCGGAGTTTGAAGCTTTCTTT
cdr3_aa: CSVVRDRAEFEAFF

v_call: TRBV7-8
j_call: TRBJ1-5
d_call: -
clone_size: -
cdr3_nt: TGTGCCAGCAGCCTCGCGAGAGACAGACACCTTAGCAATCAGCCCCAGCATTTT
cdr3_aa: CASSLARDRHLSNQPQHF

v_call: TRBV12-3/TRBV12-4
j_call: TRBJ2-7
d_call: -
clone_size: many
cdr3_nt: TGTGCCAGCAGTTTAGCCGGCAGGTCATACGAGCAGTACTTC
cdr3_aa: CASSLAGRSYEQYF

v_call: TRBV7-2
j_call: TRBJ2-6
d_call: TRBD2
clone_size: many
cdr3_nt: TGTGCCAGCAGCCTCGGGACTAGGTCGCACTCTGGGGCCAACGTCCTGACTTTC
cdr3_aa: CASSLGTRSHSGANVLTF

v_call: TRBV7-9
j_call: TRBJ1-5
d_call: TRBD1
clone_size: many
cdr3_nt: TGTGCCAGCAGTCCCACAGGGGAAGGTAATCAGCCCCAGCATTTT
cdr3_aa: CASSPTGEGNQPQHF

v_call: TRBV19
j_call: TRBJ2-2
d_call: -
clone_size: few
cdr3_nt: TGTGCCAGTAGCAATTGGGGACTCTCCCTGAACACCGGGGAGCTGTTTTTT
cdr3_aa: CASSNWGLSLNTGELFF

v_call: TRBV20-1
j_call: TRBJ2-6
d_call: -
clone_size: -
cdr3_nt: TGCAGTGCTAGCAGACGTGGGACTGGGGCCAACGTCCTGACTTTC
cdr3_aa: CSASRRGTGANVLTF

v_call: TRBV19
j_call: TRBJ2-1
d_call: TRBD2
clone_size: few
cdr3_nt: TGTGCCAGTAGTACGGGCGGGAGGGCCAGGGAGCAGTTCTTC
cdr3_aa: CASSTGGRAREQFF

v_call: TRBV9
j_call: TRBJ1-1
d_call: TRBD1
clone_size: -
cdr3_nt: TGTGCCAGCAGCGTAGACGCAGGGGGGTCCACTGAAGCTTTCTTT
cdr3_aa: CASSVDAGGSTEAFF

v_call: TRBV6-5
j_call: TRBJ1-6
d_call: TRBD1
clone_size: few
cdr3_nt: TGTGCCAGCAGTTCCCAGGGGGCTTATAATTCACCCCTCCACTTT
cdr3_aa: CASSSQGAYNSPLHF

v_call: TRBV19
j_call: TRBJ2-7
d_call: -
clone_size: many
cdr3_nt: TGTGCCAGTAGTCCAGAAGGACAGGCCTTTGGGGTAGCGGGCTACGAGCAGTACTTC
cdr3_aa: CASSPEGQAFGVAGYEQYF